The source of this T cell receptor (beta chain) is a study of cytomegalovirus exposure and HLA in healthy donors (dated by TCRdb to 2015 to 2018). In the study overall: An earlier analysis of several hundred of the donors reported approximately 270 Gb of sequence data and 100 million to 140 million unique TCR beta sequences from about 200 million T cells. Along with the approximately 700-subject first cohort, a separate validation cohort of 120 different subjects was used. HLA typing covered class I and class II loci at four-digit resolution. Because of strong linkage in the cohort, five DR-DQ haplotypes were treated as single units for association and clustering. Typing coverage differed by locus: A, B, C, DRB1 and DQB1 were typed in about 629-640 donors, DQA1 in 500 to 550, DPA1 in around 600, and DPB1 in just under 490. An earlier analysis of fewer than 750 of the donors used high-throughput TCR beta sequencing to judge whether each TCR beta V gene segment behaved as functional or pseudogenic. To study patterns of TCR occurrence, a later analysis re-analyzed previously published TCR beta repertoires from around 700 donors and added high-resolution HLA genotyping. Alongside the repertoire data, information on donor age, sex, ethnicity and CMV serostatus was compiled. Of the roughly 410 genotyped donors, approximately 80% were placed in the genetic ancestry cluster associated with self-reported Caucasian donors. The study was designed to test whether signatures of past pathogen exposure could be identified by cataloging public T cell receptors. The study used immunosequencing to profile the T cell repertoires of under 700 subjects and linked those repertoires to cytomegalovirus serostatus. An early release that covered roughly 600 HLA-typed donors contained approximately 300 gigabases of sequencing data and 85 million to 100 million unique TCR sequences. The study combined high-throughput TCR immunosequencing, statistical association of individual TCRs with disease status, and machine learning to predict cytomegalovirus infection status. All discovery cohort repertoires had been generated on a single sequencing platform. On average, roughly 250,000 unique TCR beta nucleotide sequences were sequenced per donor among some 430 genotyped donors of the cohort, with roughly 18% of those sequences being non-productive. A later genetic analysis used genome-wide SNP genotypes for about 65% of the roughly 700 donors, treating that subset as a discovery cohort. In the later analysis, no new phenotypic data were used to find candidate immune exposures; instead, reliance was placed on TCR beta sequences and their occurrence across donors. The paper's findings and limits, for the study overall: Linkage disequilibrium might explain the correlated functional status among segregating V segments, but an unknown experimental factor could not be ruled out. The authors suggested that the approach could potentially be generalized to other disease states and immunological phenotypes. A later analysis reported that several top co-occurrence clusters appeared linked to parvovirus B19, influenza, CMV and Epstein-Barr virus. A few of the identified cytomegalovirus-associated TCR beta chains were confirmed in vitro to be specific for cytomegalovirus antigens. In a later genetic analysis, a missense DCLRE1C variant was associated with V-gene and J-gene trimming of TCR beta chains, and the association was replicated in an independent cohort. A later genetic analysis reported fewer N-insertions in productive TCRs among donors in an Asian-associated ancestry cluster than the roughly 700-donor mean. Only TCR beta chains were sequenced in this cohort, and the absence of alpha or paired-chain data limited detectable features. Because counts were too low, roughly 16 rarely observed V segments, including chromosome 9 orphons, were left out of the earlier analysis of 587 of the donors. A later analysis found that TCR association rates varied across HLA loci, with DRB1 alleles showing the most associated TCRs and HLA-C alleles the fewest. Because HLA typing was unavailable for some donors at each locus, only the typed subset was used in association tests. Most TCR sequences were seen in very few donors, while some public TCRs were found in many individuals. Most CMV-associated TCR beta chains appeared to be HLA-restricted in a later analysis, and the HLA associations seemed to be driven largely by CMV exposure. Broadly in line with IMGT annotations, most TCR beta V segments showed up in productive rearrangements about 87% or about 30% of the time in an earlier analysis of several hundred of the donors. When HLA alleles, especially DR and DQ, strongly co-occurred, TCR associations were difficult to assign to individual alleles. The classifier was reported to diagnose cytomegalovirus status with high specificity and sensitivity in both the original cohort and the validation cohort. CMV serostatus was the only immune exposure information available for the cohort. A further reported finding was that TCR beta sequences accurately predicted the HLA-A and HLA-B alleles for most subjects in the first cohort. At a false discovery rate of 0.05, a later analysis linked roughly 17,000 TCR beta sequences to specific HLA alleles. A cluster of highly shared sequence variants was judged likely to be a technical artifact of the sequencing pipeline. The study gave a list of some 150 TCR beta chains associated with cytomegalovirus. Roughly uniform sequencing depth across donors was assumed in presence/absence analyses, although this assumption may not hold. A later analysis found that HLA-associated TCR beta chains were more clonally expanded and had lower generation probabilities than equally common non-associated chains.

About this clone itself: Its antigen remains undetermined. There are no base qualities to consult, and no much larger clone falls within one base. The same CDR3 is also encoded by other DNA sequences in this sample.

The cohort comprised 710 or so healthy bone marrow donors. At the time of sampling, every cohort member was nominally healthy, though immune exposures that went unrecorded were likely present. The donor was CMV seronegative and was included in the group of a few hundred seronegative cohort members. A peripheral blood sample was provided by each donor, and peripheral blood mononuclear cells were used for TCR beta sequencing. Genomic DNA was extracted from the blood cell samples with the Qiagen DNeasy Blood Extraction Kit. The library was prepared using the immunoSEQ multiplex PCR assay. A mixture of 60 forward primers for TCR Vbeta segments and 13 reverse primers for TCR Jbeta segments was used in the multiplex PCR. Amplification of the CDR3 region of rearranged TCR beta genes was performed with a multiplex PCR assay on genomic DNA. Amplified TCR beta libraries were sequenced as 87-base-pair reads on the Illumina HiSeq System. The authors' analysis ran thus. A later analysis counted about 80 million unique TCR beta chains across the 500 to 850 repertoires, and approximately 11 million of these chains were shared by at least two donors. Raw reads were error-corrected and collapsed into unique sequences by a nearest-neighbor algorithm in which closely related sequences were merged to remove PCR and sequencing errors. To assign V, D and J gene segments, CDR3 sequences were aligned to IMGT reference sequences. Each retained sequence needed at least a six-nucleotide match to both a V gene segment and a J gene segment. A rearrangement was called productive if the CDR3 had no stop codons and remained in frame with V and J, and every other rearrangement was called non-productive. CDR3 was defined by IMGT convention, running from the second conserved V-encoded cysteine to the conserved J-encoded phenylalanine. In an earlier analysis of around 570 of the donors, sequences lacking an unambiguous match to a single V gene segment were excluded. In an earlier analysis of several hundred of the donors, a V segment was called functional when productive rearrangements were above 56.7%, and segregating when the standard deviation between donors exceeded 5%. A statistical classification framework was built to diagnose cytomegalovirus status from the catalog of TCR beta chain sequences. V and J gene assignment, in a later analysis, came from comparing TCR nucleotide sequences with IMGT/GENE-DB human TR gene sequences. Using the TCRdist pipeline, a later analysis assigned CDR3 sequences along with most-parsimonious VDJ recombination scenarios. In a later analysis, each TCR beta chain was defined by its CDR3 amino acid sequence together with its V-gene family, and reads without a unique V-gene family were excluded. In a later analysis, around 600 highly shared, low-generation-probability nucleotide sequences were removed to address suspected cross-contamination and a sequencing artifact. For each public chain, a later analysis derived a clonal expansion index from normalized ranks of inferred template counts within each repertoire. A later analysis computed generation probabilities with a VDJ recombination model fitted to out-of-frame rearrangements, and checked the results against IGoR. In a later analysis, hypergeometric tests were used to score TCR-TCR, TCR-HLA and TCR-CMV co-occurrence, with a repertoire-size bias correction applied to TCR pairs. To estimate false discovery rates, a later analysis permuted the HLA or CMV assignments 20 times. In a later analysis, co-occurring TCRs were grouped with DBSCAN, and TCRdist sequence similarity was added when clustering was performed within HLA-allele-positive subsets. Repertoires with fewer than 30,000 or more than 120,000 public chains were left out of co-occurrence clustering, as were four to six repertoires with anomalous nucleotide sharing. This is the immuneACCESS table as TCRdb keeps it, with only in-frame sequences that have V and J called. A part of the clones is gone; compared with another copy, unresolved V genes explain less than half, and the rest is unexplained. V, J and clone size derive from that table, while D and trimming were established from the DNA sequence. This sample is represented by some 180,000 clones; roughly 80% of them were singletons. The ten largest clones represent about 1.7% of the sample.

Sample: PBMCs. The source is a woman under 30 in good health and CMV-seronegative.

The CDR3 is CASSPGLAGGNNEQFF. Read as DNA, the sequence is TGCGCCAGCAGTCCGGGACTAGCGGGAGGAAACAATGAGCAGTTCTTC. The receptor chain draws on TRBV5-1 and TRBJ2-1, and 15 bases in between align with TRBD2. V ends up 5 bases short and J 5 bases short, with an unmatched junction base count of 5. Including cysteine and phenylalanine, the CDR3 has 16 amino acids. Of the read, only the CDR3 DNA is kept; its 48 bases are in frame from base 1. As encoded in the germline V gene, CDR1 is SGHRS while CDR2 is YFSETQ.